A selection of T cell receptor beta chains follows, all from one sample in a study of CD8+ T cells in alopecia areata. Some clones are missing from TCRdb's copy, which holds only in-frame ones; the method was immunoSEQ multiplex PCR. This sample has some 220,000 clones, with more than 45% found just once. The source was CD4+ T cells sorted from blood, collected at week 4, from a patient treated with tofacitinib. These receptors were taken from a human donor with alopecia areata. The CDR3 runs from the conserved cysteine through the conserved F or W. The D gene is left open where the match is weak. The size field is filled for only some rows; it gives once, few, many or a size class.

clone_size,j_call,v_call,d_call,cdr3_aa,cdr3_nt
many,TRBJ1-4,TRBV5-6,NA,CASSGQRGEKLFF,TGTGCCAGCAGCGGCCAAAGAGGTGAAAAACTGTTTTTT
NA,TRBJ2-1,TRBV4-3,NA,CASSQVSTSSYNEQFF,TGCGCCAGCAGCCAAGTCAGTACTAGCTCCTACAATGAGCAGTTCTTC
NA,TRBJ1-1,TRBV30,TRBD1,CAWSVTGQGGTEAFF,TGTGCCTGGAGTGTTACAGGACAGGGCGGCACTGAAGCTTTCTTT
NA,TRBJ2-4,TRBV5-1,NA,CASSLVWSGSPTKNIQYF,TGCGCCAGCAGCTTGGTTTGGTCAGGGAGTCCTACCAAAAACATTCAGTACTTC
many,TRBJ2-1,TRBV7-3,NA,CASSPFDQNEQFF,TGTGCCAGCAGCCCATTTGATCAAAATGAGCAGTTCTTC
few,TRBJ1-6,TRBV29-1,NA,CSVRFAGKDNSPLHF,TGCAGCGTTCGTTTTGCGGGGAAGGATAATTCACCCCTCCACTTT
NA,TRBJ1-5,TRBV29-1,NA,CSVGEGFNQPQHF,TGCAGCGTTGGGGAGGGGTTCAATCAGCCCCAGCATTTT
NA,TRBJ2-7,TRBV30,NA,CAWSVQGGTYEQYF,TGTGCCTGGAGTGTACAGGGGGGGACCTACGAGCAGTACTTC
NA,TRBJ2-7,TRBV15,TRBD1,CATSRNTGEYYEQYF,TGTGCCACCAGCAGAAATACAGGGGAATATTACGAGCAGTACTTC
NA,TRBJ2-2,TRBV29-1,NA,CSVAGENTGELFF,TGCAGCGTTGCCGGGGAGAACACCGGGGAGCTGTTTTTT
NA,TRBJ2-7,TRBV5-1,NA,CASSSTGANVAGEQYF,TGCGCCAGCAGCTCGACAGGGGCAAACGTAGCGGGAGAGCAGTACTTC
few,TRBJ2-3,TRBV9,NA,CASSVRGDTDTQYF,TGTGCCAGCAGCGTAAGGGGGGACACAGATACGCAGTATTTT
few,TRBJ1-2,TRBV28,NA,CASSLGANYGYTF,TGTGCCAGCAGTTTAGGAGCTAACTATGGCTACACCTTC
few,TRBJ2-1,TRBV9,NA,CASSVEERGHPFF,TGTGCCAGCAGCGTAGAAGAGAGGGGCCACCCTTTCTTC
NA,TRBJ1-1,TRBV29-1,NA,CSAQNRALNTEAFF,TGCAGCGCTCAAAACCGCGCCCTGAACACTGAAGCTTTCTTT
NA,TRBJ1-1,TRBV29-1,NA,CSATGQPNTEAFF,TGCAGCGCTACGGGACAACCGAACACTGAAGCTTTCTTT
NA,TRBJ2-4,TRBV30,NA,CAWSVRTAKNIQYF,TGTGCCTGGAGTGTAAGGACAGCCAAAAACATTCAGTACTTC
NA,TRBJ1-2,TRBV9,TRBD1,CASSVARQGAGGYTF,TGTGCCAGCAGCGTAGCGCGGCAGGGGGCGGGAGGCTACACCTTC
NA,TRBJ1-2,TRBV30,NA,CAWRRLAGDGYTF,TGTGCCTGGAGGAGGTTAGCAGGGGATGGCTACACCTTC
NA,TRBJ1-4,TRBV29-1,NA,CSGHGQDNEKLFF,TGCAGCGGCCATGGGCAGGATAATGAAAAACTGTTTTTT
NA,TRBJ1-3,TRBV30,TRBD1,CAWSVLGQGHSAQF,TGTGCCTGGAGTGTATTGGGACAGGGGCATTCTGCACAATTT
NA,TRBJ1-2,TRBV4-3,NA,CASSQDLGGGYTF,TGCGCCAGCAGCCAAGATCTAGGCGGTGGCTACACCTTC
NA,TRBJ1-4,TRBV5-1,NA,CASSEGSGNEKLFF,TGCGCCAGCAGCGAGGGGTCCGGTAATGAAAAACTGTTTTTT
NA,TRBJ2-2,TRBV5-1,TRBD2,CASSLLAVNTGELFF,TGCGCCAGCAGCTTGCTAGCGGTGAACACCGGGGAGCTGTTTTTT
few,TRBJ2-2,TRBV11-2,TRBD1,CASSQPPGQGSGELFF,TGTGCCAGCAGCCAACCCCCGGGACAGGGGTCCGGGGAGCTGTTTTTT
NA,TRBJ2-5,TRBV29-1,NA,CSVVEARSKQETQYF,TGCAGCGTTGTAGAGGCCCGCTCCAAGCAAGAGACCCAGTACTTC
NA,TRBJ2-2,TRBV7-3,NA,CASSSTGELFF,TGTGCCAGCAGCTCCACCGGGGAGCTGTTTTTT
NA,TRBJ2-7,TRBV2,NA,CASGGGPYEQYF,TGTGCCAGCGGCGGGGGCCCCTACGAGCAGTACTTC
NA,TRBJ2-5,TRBV7-3,NA,CASSLTGFQETQYF,TGTGCCAGCAGCTTGACGGGCTTCCAAGAGACCCAGTACTTC
NA,TRBJ2-4,TRBV6-1,NA,CASREVGSAKNIQYF,TGTGCCAGCAGGGAAGTAGGGTCCGCCAAAAACATTCAGTACTTC
few,TRBJ2-1,TRBV7-2,NA,CASTLGGQSNEQFF,TGTGCCAGCACCCTCGGGGGACAGAGCAATGAGCAGTTCTTC
NA,TRBJ1-1,TRBV25-1,NA,CASSELDRFAAEAFF,TGTGCCAGCAGTGAACTCGACAGGTTCGCCGCTGAAGCTTTCTTT
NA,TRBJ2-3,TRBV5-6,NA,CASSYGTVARSTDTQYF,TGTGCCAGCAGCTACGGGACGGTGGCGCGGAGCACAGATACGCAGTATTTT
once,TRBJ2-5,TRBV25-1,TRBD1,CASSVGTGQETQYF,TGTGCCAGCAGTGTGGGGACAGGGCAAGAGACCCAGTACTTC
NA,TRBJ1-1,TRBV30,TRBD1,CAWSVGQGNTEAFF,TGTGCCTGGAGTGTGGGACAGGGGAACACTGAAGCTTTCTTT
NA,TRBJ1-6,TRBV19,NA,CASSPRKQSPLHF,TGTGCCAGTAGTCCGCGAAAGCAGTCACCCCTCCACTTT
once,TRBJ1-6,TRBV6-6,NA,CASSYYNPNSPLHF,TGTGCCAGCAGTTACTACAATCCGAATTCACCCCTCCACTTT
once,TRBJ1-1,TRBV30,NA,CAWGSKAMNTEAFF,TGTGCCTGGGGCTCGAAGGCCATGAACACTGAAGCTTTCTTT
NA,TRBJ2-7,TRBV30,NA,CATSLGNYEQYF,TGTGCCACCAGCTTAGGGAACTACGAGCAGTACTTC